This is a list of T cell receptor beta chains from one sample in a study of HIV-infected children after antiretroviral therapy interruption. TCRdb processed the 3' RACE reads anew with MiXCR; each CDR3 protein has one entry. The sample records 90,000 or so distinct CDR3 sequences, less than 7% being singletons. The sample was CD45RA+ CD4+ T cells from PBMCs, pooled from several time points, taken from a donor given antiretroviral therapy, either interrupted or continuous. These receptors were obtained from a pool of human donors with HIV. Each CDR3 is given with its conserved first and last residue. A D gene is named only where the DNA matches it firmly. Clone size is shown for a subset of rows, as once, few, many or a class of expanded clone.

j_call d_call v_call clone_size cdr3_aa cdr3_nt
TRBJ2-1 TRBD2 TRBV20-1 many CSAISGRGYNEQFF TGCAGTGCTATCAGTGGGAGGGGTTACAATGAGCAGTTCTTC
TRBJ2-5 - TRBV5-1 many CASSLEIQETQYF TGCGCCAGCAGCCTAGAAATCCAAGAGACCCAGTACTTC
TRBJ2-3 TRBD2 TRBV20-1 many CSASTSGGPSSTDTQYF TGCAGTGCTAGCACTAGCGGGGGGCCCTCTAGCACAGATACGCAGTATTTT
TRBJ2-3 - TRBV6-1 many CASSGPSSDTQYF TGTGCCAGCAGTGGCCCATCCTCAGATACGCAGTATTTT
TRBJ2-1 - TRBV6-5 - CASRPEPGLLPNEQFF TGTGCCAGCAGACCCGAACCGGGACTCCTGCCAAATGAGCAGTTCTTC
TRBJ1-1 - TRBV12-3/TRBV12-4 many CASSPSVNTEAFF TGTGCCAGCAGCCCATCCGTGAACACTGAAGCTTTCTTT
TRBJ2-1 TRBD1 TRBV10-3 once CAISDPRGYNEQFF TGTGCCATCAGTGACCCCAGGGGGTACAATGAGCAGTTCTTC
TRBJ1-4 - TRBV20-1 many CSARDGGDINEKLFF TGCAGTGCTAGAGATGGAGGGGACATCAATGAAAAACTGTTTTTT
TRBJ1-1 - TRBV5-1 - CASSRVGRHRLNTEAFF TGCGCCAGCAGTCGGGTAGGCCGCCATAGACTGAACACTGAAGCTTTCTTT
TRBJ1-3 - TRBV19 few CASSIGGRSSGNTIYF TGTGCCAGTAGTATCGGAGGGAGGAGCTCTGGAAACACCATATATTTT
TRBJ2-7 - TRBV20-1 many CSARDRTRGRYEQYF TGCAGTGCTAGAGATAGGACCAGAGGGAGATACGAGCAGTACTTC
TRBJ1-1 - TRBV5-1 - CASSKKRDLNTEAFF TGCGCCAGCAGCAAAAAACGGGATCTGAACACTGAAGCTTTCTTT
TRBJ1-2 - TRBV6-6 few CASAYHPRNGYTF TGTGCCAGCGCCTATCATCCTCGCAATGGCTACACCTTC
TRBJ1-1 - TRBV6-6 - CATGWEATSTEAFF TGTGCCACCGGTTGGGAGGCTACCAGCACTGAAGCTTTCTTT
TRBJ2-3 - TRBV29-1 many CSVEEVSRPADTQYF TGCAGCGTTGAAGAAGTATCTCGTCCGGCAGATACGCAGTATTTT
TRBJ2-7 TRBD2 TRBV12-3/TRBV12-4 many CASSLSGNGIEQYF TGTGCCAGCAGTTTAAGCGGGAACGGGATCGAGCAGTACTTC
TRBJ2-5 - TRBV19 few CASSKRPDKETQYF TGTGCCAGTAGTAAACGGCCAGACAAAGAGACCCAGTACTTC
TRBJ2-5 TRBD2 TRBV7-9 many CASHSGTREGGVEYF TGTGCCAGCCATTCCGGGACTAGAGAAGGAGGAGTTGAGTACTTC
TRBJ2-1 - TRBV7-7 few CASSLGPRHVALSSYNEQFF TGTGCCAGCAGCTTAGGCCCTAGACACGTAGCCCTGAGCTCCTACAATGAGCAGTTCTTC
TRBJ2-3 TRBD2 TRBV20-1 few CSARAGTSGRLDTQYF TGCAGTGCTAGAGCGGGGACTAGCGGGAGGCTGGATACGCAGTATTTT
TRBJ1-2 - TRBV30 many CAWSEQATYGYTF TGTGCCTGGAGTGAACAGGCGACGTATGGCTACACCTTC
TRBJ2-7 - TRBV12-3/TRBV12-4 many CASSLASTGYEQYF TGTGCCAGCAGCTTGGCGAGTACAGGGTACGAGCAGTACTTC
TRBJ2-1 - TRBV5-1 many CASSRAGLEQFF TGCGCCAGCAGCCGGGCGGGGTTGGAGCAGTTCTTC
TRBJ2-1 - TRBV18 - CASSPPGVTYNEQFF TGTGCCAGCTCACCTCCAGGGGTCACCTACAATGAGCAGTTCTTC
TRBJ1-5 - TRBV12-3/TRBV12-4 many CASSSFMGPQPQHF TGTGCCAGCAGTTCCTTCATGGGTCCCCAGCCCCAGCATTTT
TRBJ2-1 - TRBV18 many CASSPPSPRSYNEQFF TGTGCCAGCTCACCCCCCAGCCCCCGCTCCTACAATGAGCAGTTCTTC
TRBJ1-1 - TRBV18 many CASSPKEGTEAFF TGTGCCAGCTCACCAAAGGAGGGCACTGAAGCTTTCTTT
TRBJ1-6 - TRBV11-2 - CASSLPGPNSPLHF TGTGCCAGCAGCTTACCAGGACCTAATTCACCCCTCCACTTT
TRBJ2-5 - TRBV6-5 many CASNLGGPGGETQYF TGTGCCAGCAACCTCGGGGGGCCAGGGGGCGAGACCCAGTACTTC
TRBJ1-4 - TRBV7-8 many CASSFGNYNEKLFF TGTGCCTCCAGCTTCGGGAATTATAATGAAAAACTGTTTTTT
TRBJ2-3 - TRBV12-3/TRBV12-4 many CASSSYTLRSGSTDTQYF TGTGCCAGCAGTTCGTATACTCTACGAAGCGGGAGCACAGATACGCAGTATTTT
TRBJ2-3 TRBD2 TRBV24-1 - CATSDKLAGTTDTQYF TGTGCCACCAGTGATAAACTAGCGGGGACCACAGATACGCAGTATTTT
TRBJ2-3 - TRBV28 few CASSPGGGGTDTQYF TGTGCCAGCAGCCCCGGGGGAGGTGGCACAGATACGCAGTATTTT
TRBJ2-3 TRBD1 TRBV29-1 many CSAATDREKDTQYF TGCAGCGCAGCGACGGACAGGGAGAAAGATACGCAGTATTTT
TRBJ1-2 - TRBV19 - CASSIDRNGYTF TGTGCCAGTAGTATTGACAGGAATGGCTACACCTTC
TRBJ2-5 - TRBV24-1 many CATSDQLQETQYF TGTGCCACCAGCGACCAACTCCAAGAGACCCAGTACTTC
TRBJ2-1 - TRBV20-1 many CSASVVGTSEQFF TGCAGTGCTAGCGTTGTCGGGACGAGTGAGCAGTTCTTC
TRBJ1-2 TRBD1 TRBV6-1 - CASRTPGTGSYGYTF TGTGCCAGCAGAACTCCCGGGACAGGGAGCTATGGCTACACCTTC
TRBJ2-7 TRBD1 TRBV5-1 - CASSHGQGPTPTYEQYF TGCGCCAGCAGCCACGGACAGGGTCCGACCCCAACCTACGAGCAGTACTTC
TRBJ1-1 - TRBV3-1 many CASSTNKGWTEAFF TGTGCCAGCAGCACTAACAAGGGTTGGACTGAAGCTTTCTTT
TRBJ2-1 TRBD1 TRBV9 many CASSVRTGGNEQFF TGTGCCAGCAGCGTAAGGACAGGGGGCAATGAGCAGTTCTTC
TRBJ2-1 - TRBV12-5 many CASGLETGFSYNEQFF TGTGCTAGTGGTTTGGAGACAGGTTTTTCCTACAATGAGCAGTTCTTC
TRBJ2-1 TRBD2 TRBV3-1 many CASSLYTGLALDEQFF TGTGCCAGCAGCCTATATACGGGACTAGCTCTTGATGAGCAGTTCTTC
TRBJ1-1 - TRBV6-5 many CASSPPDRMNTEAFF TGTGCCAGCAGTCCTCCAGACAGAATGAACACTGAAGCTTTCTTT
TRBJ1-1 - TRBV20-1 many CSARVQRGPEAFF TGCAGTGCTAGAGTTCAAAGAGGGCCTGAAGCTTTCTTT
TRBJ1-1 - TRBV5-1 many CASSLGFQGLGGTEAFF TGCGCCAGCAGCTTGGGATTCCAAGGTTTGGGGGGCACTGAAGCTTTCTTT
TRBJ2-1 TRBD2 TRBV5-1 - CASSLISGRTEQFF TGCGCCAGCAGCTTGATTAGCGGGAGGACTGAGCAGTTCTTC
TRBJ2-1 TRBD2 TRBV6-5 - CASSLKTSTYYNEQFF TGTGCCAGCAGTTTAAAGACTAGCACGTATTACAATGAGCAGTTCTTC
TRBJ2-2 - TRBV11-3 many CASSQGSLRVLGTGELFF TGTGCCAGCAGCCAAGGGTCCCTCAGGGTTTTGGGGACCGGGGAGCTGTTTTTT
TRBJ1-3 - TRBV14 many CASGKQGMTGNTIYF TGTGCCAGCGGCAAACAGGGAATGACTGGAAACACCATATATTTT